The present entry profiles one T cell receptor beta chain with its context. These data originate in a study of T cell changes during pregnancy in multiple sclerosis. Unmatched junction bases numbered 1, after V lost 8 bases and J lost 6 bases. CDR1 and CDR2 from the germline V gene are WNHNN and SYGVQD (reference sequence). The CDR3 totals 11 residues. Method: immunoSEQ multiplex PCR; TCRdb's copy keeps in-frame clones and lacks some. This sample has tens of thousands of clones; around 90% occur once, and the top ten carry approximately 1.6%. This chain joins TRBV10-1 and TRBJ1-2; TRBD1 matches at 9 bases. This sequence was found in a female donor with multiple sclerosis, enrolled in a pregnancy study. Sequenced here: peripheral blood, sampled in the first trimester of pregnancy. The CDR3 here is CASGTGNGYTF. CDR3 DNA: TGCGCCAGCGGGACAGGGAATGGCTACACCTTC.